The clone carrying this T cell receptor (beta chain) appeared once. RNA served as the template for amplifying TCR beta CDR3 regions. HTBI-primed RT-PCR formed the first round, and a multiplex PCR formed the second. TCRdb processed the multiplex PCR reads anew with MiXCR; each CDR3 protein has one entry. This table has hundreds of thousands of distinct CDR3 sequences, about two fifths appearing once. Ophthalmopathy donors' eye disease showed moderate-to-severe activity, CAS of at least 3, NOSPECS of at least 4 and duration under 3 months. The authors isolated PBMCs from around 10 ml of fresh peripheral blood. CDR3 size: 16 residues. V dropped 11 bases and J dropped 3 bases, with 23 bases sitting between them. Germline V gene data show CDR1 as ENHRY and CDR2 as SYGVKD. These data come from a study of Graves' ophthalmopathy and Graves' hyperthyroidism.

Sequenced input: peripheral blood. The TCR originated in an adult man with Graves' ophthalmopathy. J is TRBJ1-5 and V is TRBV10-3; D unclear. CDR3 in amino acids: CACSAVNTQPNQPQHF. In DNA form, the CDR3 reads TGTGCCTGCAGTGCCGTAAACACCCAGCCCAATCAGCCCCAGCATTTT.